The present entry profiles one T cell receptor (beta chain) with its context. What it binds is not known. The method was immunoSEQ multiplex PCR; TCRdb's version includes in-frame clones alone and lacks a portion of them. The sample includes about 100,000 clones, over 90% of them seen just once. The sample originates from a study of T cell responses to AZD1222 COVID-19 vaccine. Study-level background: Pooled samples include second doses given at about 4 or 12 weeks. Study-wide results and limits: The study identified only six AZD1222 recipients as seropositive at baseline. Donors were largely white British and mainly female; clonal diversity was possibly underestimated. Samples come after the peak T cell response, not at day 14.

The sample was peripheral blood, taken on day 0 of AZD1222 vaccination. The receptor's source is an adult in good health.

CDR3 in amino acids: CASSQEWRARYDTGELFF. The CDR3 DNA is TGTGCCAGCAGCCAAGAGTGGCGGGCGCGGTATGACACCGGGGAGCTGTTTTTT. The rearrangement uses TRBV4-2 and TRBJ2-2; a possible D gene is TRBD2 (5 bases). Germline V gene data show CDR1 as LGHNA and CDR2 as YNFKEQ. The CDR3 contains 18 residues. Trimming shortened V by 0 bases and J by 3 bases, and 17 bases separated the two germline ends.